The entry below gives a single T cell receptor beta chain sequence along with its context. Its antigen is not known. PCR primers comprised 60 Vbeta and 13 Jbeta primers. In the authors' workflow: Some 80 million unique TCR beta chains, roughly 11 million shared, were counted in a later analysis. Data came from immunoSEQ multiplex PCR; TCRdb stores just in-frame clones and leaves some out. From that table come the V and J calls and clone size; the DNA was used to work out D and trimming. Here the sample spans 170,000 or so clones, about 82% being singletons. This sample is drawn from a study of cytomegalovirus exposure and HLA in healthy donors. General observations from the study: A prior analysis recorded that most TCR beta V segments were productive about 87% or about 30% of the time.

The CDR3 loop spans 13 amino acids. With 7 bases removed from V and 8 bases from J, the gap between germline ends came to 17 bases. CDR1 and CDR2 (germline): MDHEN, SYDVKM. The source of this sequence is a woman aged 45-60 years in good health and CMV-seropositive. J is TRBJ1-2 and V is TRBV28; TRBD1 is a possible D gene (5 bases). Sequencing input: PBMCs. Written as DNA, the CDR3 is TGTGCCAGCACTTATACGAGACGGGGGGGCTACACCTTC. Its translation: CASTYTRRGGYTF.